Listed below are T cell receptor beta chains from one sample, sequenced in a study of T cell responses to AZD1222 COVID-19 vaccine. The repertoire was sequenced with immunoSEQ multiplex PCR; TCRdb's copy has only in-frame clones and lacks some. The profile shows about 150,000 clones, around 87% of them singletons. Sequenced material: peripheral blood, taken 28 days after the second AZD1222 dose. The receptors were gathered from an adult who received the AZD1222 COVID-19 vaccine. CDR3s include the opening cysteine and the closing phenylalanine or tryptophan. Only part of the rows carry a size: once, few, many, or a class if the clone is expanded.

j_call: TRBJ2-1
v_call: TRBV11-3
clone_size: .
cdr3_length: 15
cdr3_aa: CASSLDTGFLHEQFF

j_call: TRBJ1-1
v_call: TRBV2
clone_size: once
cdr3_length: 14
cdr3_aa: CASSGFQGTTEAFF

j_call: TRBJ2-5
v_call: TRBV9
clone_size: .
cdr3_length: 16
cdr3_aa: CASSPNRGTDQETQYF

j_call: TRBJ2-2
v_call: TRBV19
clone_size: .
cdr3_length: 17
cdr3_aa: CASSPFRTGPNTGELFF

j_call: TRBJ2-7
v_call: TRBV9
clone_size: .
cdr3_length: 14
cdr3_aa: CASSVGVTAYEQYF

j_call: TRBJ1-4
v_call: TRBV5-1
clone_size: .
cdr3_length: 14
cdr3_aa: CASSGGQVAEKLFF

j_call: TRBJ2-1
v_call: TRBV6-6
clone_size: .
cdr3_length: 13
cdr3_aa: CASVGGEYNEQFF

j_call: TRBJ1-2
v_call: TRBV19
clone_size: .
cdr3_length: 13
cdr3_aa: CASSTRDSYGYTF

j_call: TRBJ1-3
v_call: TRBV5-1
clone_size: .
cdr3_length: 14
cdr3_aa: CASSLGGTGNTIYF

j_call: TRBJ1-2
v_call: TRBV5-4
clone_size: once
cdr3_length: 15
cdr3_aa: CASSLEPSGTPGYTF

j_call: TRBJ2-1
v_call: TRBV6-2/TRBV6-3
clone_size: .
cdr3_length: 17
cdr3_aa: CASSYSPTSGLYNEQFF

j_call: TRBJ1-2
v_call: TRBV12-3/TRBV12-4
clone_size: .
cdr3_length: 12
cdr3_aa: CASSLAVYGYTF

j_call: TRBJ1-6
v_call: TRBV4-3
clone_size: .
cdr3_length: 15
cdr3_aa: CASSPGQGPESPLHF

j_call: TRBJ1-5
v_call: TRBV28
clone_size: once
cdr3_length: 14
cdr3_aa: CASSAMTVDQPQHF

j_call: TRBJ2-1
v_call: TRBV3-1/TRBV3-2
clone_size: .
cdr3_length: 16
cdr3_aa: CASSHRGSGSPHEQFF

j_call: TRBJ1-2
v_call: TRBV6-6
clone_size: few
cdr3_length: 14
cdr3_aa: CASSYTGSAYGYTF

j_call: TRBJ1-1
v_call: TRBV7-9
clone_size: .
cdr3_length: 15
cdr3_aa: CASSLPTGVAAEAFF

j_call: TRBJ2-3
v_call: TRBV9
clone_size: few
cdr3_length: 13
cdr3_aa: CASKGLAGDTQYF

j_call: TRBJ2-2
v_call: TRBV18
clone_size: .
cdr3_length: 17
cdr3_aa: CASSPTSGQGGTGELFF

j_call: TRBJ1-5
v_call: TRBV24-1
clone_size: .
cdr3_length: 14
cdr3_aa: CATGDGGEHQPQHF

j_call: TRBJ2-7
v_call: TRBV7-8
clone_size: few
cdr3_length: 16
cdr3_aa: CASSLASSGGSYEQYF

j_call: TRBJ2-7
v_call: TRBV27
clone_size: .
cdr3_length: 16
cdr3_aa: CASRSMGDRGSYEQYF

j_call: TRBJ2-3
v_call: TRBV19
clone_size: few
cdr3_length: 15
cdr3_aa: CASRRWREGTDTQYF

j_call: TRBJ1-3
v_call: TRBV19
clone_size: .
cdr3_length: 15
cdr3_aa: CASSEQGHSGNTIYF

j_call: TRBJ2-7
v_call: TRBV7-6
clone_size: .
cdr3_length: 13
cdr3_aa: CASSLFGTYEQYF

j_call: TRBJ2-7
v_call: TRBV3-1/TRBV3-2
clone_size: .
cdr3_length: 16
cdr3_aa: CASSYGAGDMGYEQYF

j_call: TRBJ1-2
v_call: TRBV29-1
clone_size: .
cdr3_length: 10
cdr3_aa: CSVDADGYTF

j_call: TRBJ1-6
v_call: TRBV18
clone_size: .
cdr3_length: 15
cdr3_aa: CASSLSGQGNSPLHF

j_call: TRBJ2-2
v_call: TRBV10-3
clone_size: .
cdr3_length: 15
cdr3_aa: CAISGTIQNTGELFF

j_call: TRBJ1-5
v_call: TRBV15
clone_size: .
cdr3_length: 15
cdr3_aa: CATSRAGQGVQPQHF

j_call: TRBJ2-7
v_call: TRBV5-4
clone_size: .
cdr3_length: 16
cdr3_aa: CASSLGTSGPTYEQYF

j_call: TRBJ1-5
v_call: TRBV19
clone_size: .
cdr3_length: 16
cdr3_aa: CASSILVDRMAQPQHF

j_call: TRBJ2-7
v_call: TRBV25-1
clone_size: few
cdr3_length: 15
cdr3_aa: CASSARTDPSYEQYF

j_call: TRBJ1-1
v_call: TRBV15
clone_size: .
cdr3_length: 13
cdr3_aa: CATSRDLVTEAFF

j_call: TRBJ1-3
v_call: TRBV6-6
clone_size: .
cdr3_length: 16
cdr3_aa: CASSYSDRSSGNTIYF

j_call: TRBJ1-4
v_call: TRBV2
clone_size: .
cdr3_length: 15
cdr3_aa: CASSEGNRGNEKLFF

j_call: TRBJ1-1
v_call: TRBV28
clone_size: .
cdr3_length: 14
cdr3_aa: CASSPSSRNTEAFF

j_call: TRBJ2-2
v_call: TRBV19
clone_size: .
cdr3_length: 15
cdr3_aa: CASSTDSLGTGELFF

j_call: TRBJ2-7
v_call: TRBV6-2/TRBV6-3
clone_size: .
cdr3_length: 15
cdr3_aa: CASSPRTSGVYEQYF

j_call: TRBJ1-1
v_call: TRBV28
clone_size: .
cdr3_length: 13
cdr3_aa: CASSGGLNTEAFF

j_call: TRBJ2-3
v_call: TRBV7-2
clone_size: .
cdr3_length: 15
cdr3_aa: CASSLGNSGGDTQYF

j_call: TRBJ1-2
v_call: TRBV29-1
clone_size: .
cdr3_length: 13
cdr3_aa: CSVEGIAGYGYTF

j_call: TRBJ2-7
v_call: TRBV6-5
clone_size: .
cdr3_length: 11
cdr3_aa: CATGVSYEQYF

j_call: TRBJ1-4
v_call: TRBV28
clone_size: .
cdr3_length: 12
cdr3_aa: CASSLWDEKLFF

j_call: TRBJ1-2
v_call: TRBV5-6
clone_size: .
cdr3_length: 14
cdr3_aa: CASSLVQGMGGYTF

j_call: TRBJ1-4
v_call: TRBV21-1
clone_size: once
cdr3_length: 12
cdr3_aa: CAKGGAEEKLFF

j_call: TRBJ2-3
v_call: TRBV5-4
clone_size: .
cdr3_length: 15
cdr3_aa: CASSLLTGSADTQYF

j_call: TRBJ1-6
v_call: TRBV5-1
clone_size: .
cdr3_length: 15
cdr3_aa: CASSPGDENNSPLHF

j_call: TRBJ2-7
v_call: TRBV29-1
clone_size: .
cdr3_length: 15
cdr3_aa: CSVELGGGDSYEQYF

j_call: TRBJ2-1
v_call: TRBV7-9
clone_size: .
cdr3_length: 16
cdr3_aa: CASIVLRAGAYNEQFF

j_call: TRBJ2-1
v_call: TRBV5-6
clone_size: once
cdr3_length: 14
cdr3_aa: CASSLASGYNEQFF

j_call: TRBJ1-2
v_call: TRBV19
clone_size: .
cdr3_length: 15
cdr3_aa: CASRKDREVPYGYTF

j_call: TRBJ1-6
v_call: TRBV27
clone_size: .
cdr3_length: 15
cdr3_aa: CASSFEDKHNSPLHF

j_call: TRBJ2-7
v_call: TRBV7-8
clone_size: .
cdr3_length: 15
cdr3_aa: CASSLEGVSSYEQYF